The source of this TCR beta chain is a study of blood T cell repertoires in COVID-19. Across the study: From the United States, Italy and Spain came samples of acute and convalescent COVID-19. Sample material is recorded as cDNA or gDNA derived from T cells, B-cell-depleted T cells, or PBMCs.

Original data processing: For nucleated cells, counts were estimated from reference gene primer amplification. This table comes from immunoSEQ multiplex PCR, and its TCRdb copy is limited to in-frame clones, with some not included. V, J and clone size are taken as reported in that table, and D and trimming were inferred from the DNA itself. This repertoire shows approximately 300,000 clones, about 82% found once; its top ten account for about 1.7%. This clone was found once. The CDR3 covers 17 residues. The specimen was peripheral blood. The TCR originated in a woman in her forties or fifties with acute or convalescent COVID-19. The genes are TRBV21-1 and TRBJ2-1; TRBD1 is the table's D call, not checked against the DNA. TRBV21-1 is classified as a pseudogene. The CDR3 DNA sequence: TGTGCCAGCAGCAGCAGGGGGGCGAGACTTTCCTACAATGAGCAGTTCTTC. Protein: CASSSRGARLSYNEQFF.